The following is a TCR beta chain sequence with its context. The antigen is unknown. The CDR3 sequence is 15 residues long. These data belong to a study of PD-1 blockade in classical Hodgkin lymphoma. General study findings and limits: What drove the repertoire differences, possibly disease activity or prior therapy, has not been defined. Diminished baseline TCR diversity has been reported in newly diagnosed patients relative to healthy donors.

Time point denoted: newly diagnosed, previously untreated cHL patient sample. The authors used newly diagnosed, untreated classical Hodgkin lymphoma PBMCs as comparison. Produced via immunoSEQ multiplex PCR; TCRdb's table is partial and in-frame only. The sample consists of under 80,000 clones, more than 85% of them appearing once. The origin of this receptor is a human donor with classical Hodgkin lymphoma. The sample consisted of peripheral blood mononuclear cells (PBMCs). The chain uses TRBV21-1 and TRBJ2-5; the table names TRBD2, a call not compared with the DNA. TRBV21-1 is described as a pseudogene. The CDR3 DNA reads TGTGCCAGCAGCCAGTACCGGGACTCAGGGGAGACCCAGTACTTC. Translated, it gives CASSQYRDSGETQYF.